Listed below are T cell receptor beta chains from one sample, sequenced in a study of CD8 T cells in ankylosing spondylitis. TCRdb ran MiXCR on the 5' RACE reads and lists one entry per CDR3 protein. The table shows approximately 110,000 distinct CDR3 sequences, with approximately 25% occurring only once. Sequencing used synovial fluid, either unsorted or a sorted T cell fraction (not recorded which). These receptors were collected from a male donor with ankylosing spondylitis. Each CDR3 is given with its conserved first and last residue. Each record gives: V gene, D gene, clone size, J gene, CDR3 protein, CDR3 DNA. The D gene is left open where the match is weak. Expanded clones are given a class, and other clones once, few, many or no size at all.

TRBV5-1,TRBD2,-,TRBJ2-2,CASSPGLAGGRRTGELFF,TGCGCCAGCAGCCCTGGACTAGCGGGAGGGCGGCGTACCGGGGAGCTGTTTTTT
TRBV12-3/TRBV12-4,TRBD1,-,TRBJ1-2,CASSFNRGNGYTF,TGTGCCAGCAGTTTCAACAGGGGCAATGGCTACACCTTC
TRBV9,-,few,TRBJ1-2,CASSVALGDPPSGYTF,TGTGCCAGCAGCGTAGCCTTAGGGGACCCTCCTTCGGGCTACACCTTC
TRBV27,-,-,TRBJ2-2,CASSLRGGGLIVGTGELFF,TGTGCCAGCAGTTTGAGGGGGGGAGGACTGATCGTTGGCACCGGGGAGCTGTTTTTT
TRBV7-2,-,medium-sized,TRBJ2-7,CASSLSWGEQYF,TGTGCCAGCAGCCTATCGTGGGGGGAGCAGTACTTC
TRBV24-1,-,many,TRBJ2-3,CATRAEGDTQYF,TGTGCCACCAGGGCAGAAGGAGATACGCAGTATTTT
TRBV12-3/TRBV12-4,TRBD2,-,TRBJ2-1,CASSLGAGRQFF,TGTGCCAGCAGTTTGGGAGCGGGGCGGCAGTTCTTC
TRBV30,-,few,TRBJ2-7,CAWSTSYEQYF,TGTGCCTGGTCTACAAGCTACGAGCAGTACTTC
TRBV5-1,TRBD2,few,TRBJ2-1,CASSSPGLAGASYNEQFF,TGCGCCAGCAGCTCACCCGGACTAGCGGGAGCCTCCTACAATGAGCAGTTCTTC
TRBV9,-,once,TRBJ2-1,CASSVGDGEGYNEQFF,TGTGCCAGCAGCGTAGGGGACGGAGAGGGCTACAATGAGCAGTTCTTC
TRBV7-2,TRBD2,-,TRBJ2-1,CASSLAASGTHNEQFF,TGTGCCAGCAGCTTGGCCGCCAGCGGGACCCACAATGAGCAGTTCTTC
TRBV12-3/TRBV12-4,TRBD2,-,TRBJ2-3,CASSSGGLGTDTQYF,TGTGCCAGCAGCTCCGGAGGACTAGGGACAGATACGCAGTATTTT
TRBV9,TRBD2,few,TRBJ2-1,CASSAGLAYSEQFF,TGTGCCAGCAGCGCGGGACTAGCTTACAGTGAGCAGTTCTTC
TRBV5-1,-,few,TRBJ2-5,CASSLESWGQETQYF,TGCGCCAGCAGCTTGGAGTCGTGGGGACAAGAGACCCAGTACTTC
TRBV12-3/TRBV12-4,-,few,TRBJ1-1,CASSEDRYDTEAFF,TGTGCCAGCAGTGAGGACAGATACGACACTGAAGCTTTCTTT
TRBV6-1,-,-,TRBJ2-4,CASSRDGLAKNIQYF,TGTGCCAGCAGTAGGGACGGACTAGCCAAAAACATTCAGTACTTC
TRBV2,-,-,TRBJ1-1,CASSEPGQGITEAFF,TGTGCCAGCAGTGAACCTGGGCAGGGGATCACTGAAGCTTTCTTT
TRBV27,-,many,TRBJ2-2,CASSAHQSTGELFF,TGTGCCAGCAGCGCTCATCAGAGCACCGGGGAGCTGTTTTTT
TRBV9,-,-,TRBJ1-2,CASSVAGASYGYTF,TGTGCCAGCAGCGTAGCAGGGGCGAGCTATGGCTACACCTTC
TRBV10-3,-,few,TRBJ2-5,CAISEPQETQYF,TGTGCCATCAGTGAGCCGCAAGAGACCCAGTACTTC
TRBV5-5,-,-,TRBJ2-2,CASSLEWDTGELFF,TGTGCCAGCAGCTTGGAGTGGGACACCGGGGAGCTGTTTTTT
TRBV6-2/TRBV6-3,-,-,TRBJ2-7,CASSTHKVGRGEQYF,TGTGCCAGCAGTACGCACAAAGTGGGACGGGGCGAGCAGTACTTC
TRBV20-1,TRBD2,-,TRBJ2-7,CSAMSVSGRGGSYEQYF,TGCAGTGCCATGAGTGTTAGCGGGAGGGGGGGATCCTACGAGCAGTACTTC
TRBV20-1,-,-,TRBJ2-5,CSANPGTWETQYF,TGCAGTGCTAATCCGGGAACCTGGGAGACCCAGTACTTC
TRBV29-1,TRBD1,-,TRBJ1-2,CSVERDRGPYGYTF,TGCAGCGTTGAGCGGGACAGGGGGCCCTATGGCTACACCTTC
TRBV5-1,-,-,TRBJ1-4,CASSLVAGATNEKLFF,TGCGCCAGCAGCTTGGTGGCAGGGGCAACTAATGAAAAACTGTTTTTT
TRBV7-2,-,-,TRBJ1-4,CASSFLGEKLFF,TGTGCCAGCAGCTTCCTAGGGGAAAAACTGTTTTTT
TRBV27,TRBD2,-,TRBJ2-5,CASSPSEAGATETQYF,TGTGCCAGCAGCCCCTCTGAAGCGGGAGCCACAGAGACCCAGTACTTC
TRBV3-1,-,medium-sized,TRBJ2-1,CASSQDLTGETYNEQFF,TGTGCCAGCAGCCAAGATCTAACCGGGGAGACCTACAATGAGCAGTTCTTC
TRBV7-8,-,few,TRBJ2-7,CASSLESGYEQYF,TGTGCCAGCAGCTTGGAGTCCGGCTACGAGCAGTACTTC
TRBV7-2,TRBD2,-,TRBJ2-7,CASSLYTGRESSYEQYF,TGTGCCAGCAGCTTATACACCGGGCGGGAGAGCTCCTACGAGCAGTACTTC
TRBV6-2/TRBV6-3,TRBD2,few,TRBJ2-1,CASSASGTYNEQFF,TGTGCCAGCAGTGCTAGCGGGACCTACAATGAGCAGTTCTTC
TRBV6-1,-,-,TRBJ1-1,CASREDGNTEAFF,TGTGCCAGCAGAGAGGACGGGAACACTGAAGCTTTCTTT
TRBV5-1,-,-,TRBJ1-1,CASSRATPNTEAFF,TGCGCCAGCAGCAGGGCGACACCGAACACTGAAGCTTTCTTT
TRBV29-1,TRBD1,few,TRBJ1-2,CSVEAGTGQGYTF,TGCAGCGTTGAAGCCGGGACAGGGCAGGGCTACACCTTC
TRBV6-1,TRBD2,-,TRBJ2-3,CASSEDGGGTDTQYF,TGTGCCAGCAGTGAAGATGGGGGGGGCACAGATACGCAGTATTTT
TRBV2,-,few,TRBJ2-4,CASSDGHNDIQYF,TGTGCCAGCAGTGATGGGCATAATGACATTCAGTACTTC
TRBV12-3/TRBV12-4,TRBD2,few,TRBJ2-2,CASSKAGANTGELFF,TGTGCCAGCAGCAAAGCGGGAGCGAACACCGGGGAGCTGTTTTTT
TRBV20-1,TRBD1,-,TRBJ1-2,CSARDPDRAGYGYTF,TGCAGTGCTAGAGATCCCGACAGGGCGGGCTATGGCTACACCTTC
TRBV15,-,few,TRBJ2-3,CATSRPLGLTDTQYF,TGTGCCACCAGCAGACCCCTCGGACTAACAGATACGCAGTATTTT
TRBV4-1,TRBD2,few,TRBJ2-3,CASSLLAGESDTQYF,TGCGCCAGCAGCCTCTTGGCGGGAGAATCGGATACGCAGTATTTT
TRBV7-9,-,many,TRBJ1-4,CASTPGGRAREKLFF,TGTGCCAGCACCCCCGGCGGCAGAGCGAGGGAAAAACTGTTTTTT
TRBV4-1,-,-,TRBJ1-1,CASSQPAGTVGNTEAFF,TGCGCCAGCAGCCAACCCGCGGGGACGGTCGGGAACACTGAAGCTTTCTTT
TRBV7-8,-,-,TRBJ2-3,CASSVTGGGRDTQYF,TGTGCCAGCAGCGTAACAGGAGGGGGCCGGGATACGCAGTATTTT
TRBV7-9,-,-,TRBJ2-3,CASRFDTDTQYF,TGTGCCAGCAGGTTCGACACAGATACGCAGTATTTT